A selection of T cell receptor beta chains follows, all from one sample in a study of shared clonotypes between healthy human individuals. Generated by immunoSEQ multiplex PCR, the TCRdb table keeps only in-frame clones and is missing some. The table records around 580,000 clones, 98% of them present only once. Sequencing was carried out using naive CD8+ T cells sorted from blood. The receptor source for this set is a man aged 25 to 40 in good health. Each CDR3 is given with its conserved first and last residue. A D gene is named only where the DNA matches it firmly. Not all rows give a size; the values are once, few, many and, for expanded clones, a class.

D gene,V gene,clone size,J gene,CDR3 protein,CDR3 DNA
.,TRBV10-3,.,TRBJ2-7,CAISGFTGDSYEQYF,TGTGCCATCAGTGGCTTTACGGGGGACTCCTACGAGCAGTACTTC
TRBD1,TRBV7-6,.,TRBJ2-3,CASSSRDRPTDTQYF,TGTGCCAGCAGCAGCCGGGACAGACCCACAGATACGCAGTATTTT
.,TRBV19,.,TRBJ1-1,CASTPGWGFTEAFF,TGTGCCAGTACCCCAGGGTGGGGGTTCACTGAAGCTTTCTTT
.,TRBV5-1,.,TRBJ2-3,CASSLRDLTDTQYF,TGCGCCAGCAGCTTGAGGGACTTGACAGATACGCAGTATTTT
TRBD2,TRBV15,.,TRBJ2-7,CATSRDESAGRDSYEQYF,TGTGCCACCAGCAGAGATGAATCAGCGGGACGAGACTCCTACGAGCAGTACTTC
TRBD1,TRBV13,.,TRBJ2-3,CASSARDRGTDTQYF,TGTGCCAGCAGCGCCCGGGACAGGGGCACAGATACGCAGTATTTT
TRBD2,TRBV4-1,.,TRBJ2-3,CASSQAYPETSGISDTQYF,TGCGCCAGCAGCCAAGCGTACCCCGAGACTAGCGGGATCTCAGATACGCAGTATTTT
.,TRBV25-1,once,TRBJ2-7,CASSEFLTYEQYF,TGTGCCAGCAGTGAATTTTTAACCTACGAGCAGTACTTC
TRBD1,TRBV11-3,.,TRBJ2-1,CASSFGRQGLNEQFF,TGTGCCAGCAGCTTCGGAAGACAGGGGTTGAATGAGCAGTTCTTC
.,TRBV4-2,.,TRBJ2-1,CASSQGTTSPYNEQFF,TGTGCCAGCAGCCAAGGGACAACTTCCCCCTACAATGAGCAGTTCTTC
.,TRBV29-1,.,TRBJ2-7,CSATEVERNEQYF,TGCAGCGCCACCGAGGTCGAAAGAAACGAGCAGTACTTC